The following is a T cell receptor beta chain sequence with its context. The antigen remains undetermined. The sample comes from a study of vaccination and CD4 T cells after COVID-19. About the research overall: A CEFX pool, an HIV-1 Nef pool, or no peptide went to control cultures. Notes on the study in general: Detection of a median about 90% of reactive clones in convalescent patients was confined to the period after vaccination.

The germline V gene has CDR1 MNHNS and CDR2 SASEGT. V lost 5 bases and J 4 bases, leaving 11 bases between the germline ends. This CDR3 has 13 amino acids. Scientists ran DNA taken from cultured CD4+ T cells through the Oncomine TCR Beta short-read assay for sequencing. TCRdb reanalysed the PCR reads using MiXCR and keeps one entry per CDR3 protein. The table lists some 15,000 distinct CDR3 sequences, roughly 43% of them singletons, with about a sixth in the top ten. The treatment was: roughly 10-day PBMC culture with coronavirus spike peptide pools or control peptides (ViraFEST assay). The J gene is TRBJ1-1, the V gene TRBV6-1; possibly TRBD1 for D (5 bases). The specimen sequenced was cultured CD4+ T cells from blood. The TCR sequence derives from a human donor with COVID-19. The CDR3 loop is CASSPGSITEAFF. For the CDR3, the DNA is TGTGCCAGCAGTCCAGGGAGTATCACTGAAGCTTTCTTT.